This TCR beta chain is drawn from a study of persistence of HIV-infected CD4 T cells. The stimulus was an HIV-1 Gag 15-mer peptide pool, around 1.1 ug/peptide/mL. CD4+ T cells upregulating both CD40 ligand and CD69 were sorted as responding cells. A roughly 20-hour stimulation of CD8-depleted PBMCs used anti-CD28/CD49d costimulation, CD40-blocking antibody and enfuvirtide. Trimming pared 0 bases from V and 6 bases from J, leaving 12 bases between. The CDR3 has 15 residues. Germline CDR1 reads SGHRS; CDR2 reads YFSETQ. Remarks on this clone: What it recognizes is unknown.

This was the immunoSEQ version 4 assay in survey mode. Using immunoSEQ multiplex PCR, the repertoire was profiled, and TCRdb retains in-frame clones only, with some absent. The table includes under 20,000 clones, 65% detected once. The origin of this receptor is an adult woman with HIV who was CMV-seropositive. The chain recombines TRBV5-1 with TRBJ1-4; D possibly corresponds to TRBD1 (5 bases). The sample consisted of CD4+ T cells sorted from PBMCs after approximately 20-hour stimulation, taken from a patient who received antiretroviral therapy. For the CDR3, the DNA is TGCGCCAGCAGCTTGGCCGGGGGGTTATATGAAAAACTGTTTTTT. Its protein product is CASSLAGGLYEKLFF. The variable domain in full, with the rest retrieved from reference TRBV5-1 and TRBJ1-4, is KAGVTQTPRYLIKTRGQQVTLSCSPISGHRSVSWYQQTPGQGLQFLFEYFSETQRNKGNFPGRFSGRQFSNSRSEMNVSTLELGDSALYLCASSLAGGLYEKLFFGSGTQLSVL.